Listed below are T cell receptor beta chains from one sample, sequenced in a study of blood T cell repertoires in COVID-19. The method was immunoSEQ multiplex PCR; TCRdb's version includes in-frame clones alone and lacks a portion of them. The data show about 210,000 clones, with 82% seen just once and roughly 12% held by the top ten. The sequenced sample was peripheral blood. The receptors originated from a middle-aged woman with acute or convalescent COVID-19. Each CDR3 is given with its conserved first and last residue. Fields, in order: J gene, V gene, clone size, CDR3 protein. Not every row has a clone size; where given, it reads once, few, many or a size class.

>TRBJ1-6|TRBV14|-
CASSQRFGRGSYNSPLHF
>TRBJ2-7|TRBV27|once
CASSLFPGLAGAASSYEQYF
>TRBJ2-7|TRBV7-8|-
CASSLSGGTASYEQYF
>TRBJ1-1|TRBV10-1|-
CASSESLGDSTEAFF
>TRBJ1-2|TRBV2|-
CASSGGGSFGYTF
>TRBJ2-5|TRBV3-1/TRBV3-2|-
CASSRQGPGTQYF
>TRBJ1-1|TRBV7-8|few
CASSSGRDSYTEAFF
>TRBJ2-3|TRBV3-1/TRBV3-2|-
CASSQEGLAGVDTQYF
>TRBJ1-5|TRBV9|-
CASSVDPGGTQPQHF
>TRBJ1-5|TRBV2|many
CASTGSSGFTHF
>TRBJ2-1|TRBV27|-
CASSLLGTDNEQFF
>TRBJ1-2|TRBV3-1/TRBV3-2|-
CASSQGTGRPYTF
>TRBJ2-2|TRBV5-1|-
CASSLTGVGTGELFF
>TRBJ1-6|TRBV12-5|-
CASGLEGGMNSPLHF
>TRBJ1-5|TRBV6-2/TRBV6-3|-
CASSWGRDQPQHF
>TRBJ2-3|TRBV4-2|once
CASSQGRAEGDTQYF
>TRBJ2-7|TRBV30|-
CAWGGLRAYEQYF
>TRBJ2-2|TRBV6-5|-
CASQAAGLNTGELFF
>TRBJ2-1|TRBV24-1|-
CATSDSGQNNEQFF
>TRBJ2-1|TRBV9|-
CASSGYLNGGALSYNEQFF
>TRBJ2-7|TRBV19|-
CASSAGQSIYEQYF
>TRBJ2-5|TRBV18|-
CASSRLAGGLETQYF
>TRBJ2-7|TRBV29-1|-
CSAERLTGNSYEQYF
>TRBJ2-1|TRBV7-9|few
CASSWTGTGRLDEQFF
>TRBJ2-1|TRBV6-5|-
CASISSQGFLQEFF
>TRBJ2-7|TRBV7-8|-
CASSLGDYEQYF
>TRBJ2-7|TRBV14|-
CASSLRGYEQYF
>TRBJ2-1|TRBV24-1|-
CATSDLTGGIYNEQFF
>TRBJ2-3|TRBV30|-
CAWSQGNTDTQYF
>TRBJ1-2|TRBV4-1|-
CASSQTGSGGYTF
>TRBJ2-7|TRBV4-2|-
CASSQESPGTGNSYEQYF
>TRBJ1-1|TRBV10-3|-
CAISESFSGKKNTEAFF
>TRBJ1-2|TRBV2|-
CASTHVGQSNYGYTF
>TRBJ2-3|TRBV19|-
CASSKGLGGIKSTDTQYF
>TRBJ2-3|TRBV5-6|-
CASSARDRYTDTQYF
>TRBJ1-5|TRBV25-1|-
CASSDGQGVPYGNQPQHF